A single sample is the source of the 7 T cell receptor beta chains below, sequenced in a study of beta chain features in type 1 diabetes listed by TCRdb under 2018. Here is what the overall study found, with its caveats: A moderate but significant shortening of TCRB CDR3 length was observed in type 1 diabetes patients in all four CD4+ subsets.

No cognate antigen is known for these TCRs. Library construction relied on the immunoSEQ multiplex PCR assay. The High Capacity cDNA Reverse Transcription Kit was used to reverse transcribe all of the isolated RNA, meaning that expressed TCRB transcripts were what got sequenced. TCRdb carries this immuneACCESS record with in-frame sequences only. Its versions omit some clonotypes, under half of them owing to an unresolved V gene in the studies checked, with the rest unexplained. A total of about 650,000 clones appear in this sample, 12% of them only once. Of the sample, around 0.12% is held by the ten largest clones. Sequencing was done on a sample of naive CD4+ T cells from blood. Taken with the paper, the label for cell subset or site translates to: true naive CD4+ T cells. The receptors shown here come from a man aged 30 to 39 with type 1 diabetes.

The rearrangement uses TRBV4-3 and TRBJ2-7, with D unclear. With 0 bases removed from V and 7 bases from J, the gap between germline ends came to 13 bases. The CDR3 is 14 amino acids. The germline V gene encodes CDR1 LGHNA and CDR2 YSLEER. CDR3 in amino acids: CASSQDLGSDEQYF. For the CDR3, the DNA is TGCGCCAGCAGCCAAGATCTGGGCAGCGATGAGCAGTACTTC.

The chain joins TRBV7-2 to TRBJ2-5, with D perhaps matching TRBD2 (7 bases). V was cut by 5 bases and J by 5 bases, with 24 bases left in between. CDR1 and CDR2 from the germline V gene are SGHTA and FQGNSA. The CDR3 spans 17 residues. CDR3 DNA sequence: TGTGCCAGCAGCAAAAGGGGGGGCTCTTCCCACGGGGAGACCCAGTACTTC. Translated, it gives CASSKRGGSSHGETQYF.

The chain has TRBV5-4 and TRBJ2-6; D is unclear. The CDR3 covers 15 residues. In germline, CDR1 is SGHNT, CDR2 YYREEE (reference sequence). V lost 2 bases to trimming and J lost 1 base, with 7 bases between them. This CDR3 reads CASSLKGSGANVLTF. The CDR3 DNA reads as TGTGCCAGCAGCTTAAAGGGTTCTGGGGCCAACGTCCTGACTTTC.

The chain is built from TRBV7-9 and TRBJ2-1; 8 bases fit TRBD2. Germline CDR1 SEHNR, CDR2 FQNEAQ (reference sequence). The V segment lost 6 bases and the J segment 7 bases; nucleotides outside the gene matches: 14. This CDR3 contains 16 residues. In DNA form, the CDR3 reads TGTGCCAGCAGTTCGGGAGCTAGCGGGTTGGAGAATGAGCAGTTCTTC. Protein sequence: CASSSGASGLENEQFF.

The CDR3 nucleotides are TGTGCCAGCAGGCGGGGGGTAAACAATGAGCAGTTCTTC. Translated, it gives CASRRGVNNEQFF. The chain uses TRBV6-6 and TRBJ2-1; 8 nucleotides line up with TRBD2. This CDR3 contains 13 residues. Per the germline V gene, CDR1 is MNHNY and CDR2 is SVGAGI (reference sequence). With V trimmed by 6 bases and J by 5 bases, 3 bases remained unmatched.

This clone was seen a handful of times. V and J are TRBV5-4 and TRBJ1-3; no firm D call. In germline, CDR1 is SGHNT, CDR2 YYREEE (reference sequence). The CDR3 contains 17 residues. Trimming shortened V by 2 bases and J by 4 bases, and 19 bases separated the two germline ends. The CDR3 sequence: CASSFSVGSYSGNTIYF. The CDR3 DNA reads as TGTGCCAGCAGCTTCTCGGTCGGGTCATACAGCGGAAACACCATATATTTT.

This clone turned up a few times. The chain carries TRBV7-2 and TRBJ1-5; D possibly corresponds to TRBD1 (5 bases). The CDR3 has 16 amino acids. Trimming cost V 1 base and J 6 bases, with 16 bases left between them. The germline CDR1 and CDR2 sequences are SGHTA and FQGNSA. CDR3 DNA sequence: TGTGCCAGCAGCTTAGGGGCCAGTGGGGCGGGTCAGCCCCAGCATTTT. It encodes CASSLGASGAGQPQHF.